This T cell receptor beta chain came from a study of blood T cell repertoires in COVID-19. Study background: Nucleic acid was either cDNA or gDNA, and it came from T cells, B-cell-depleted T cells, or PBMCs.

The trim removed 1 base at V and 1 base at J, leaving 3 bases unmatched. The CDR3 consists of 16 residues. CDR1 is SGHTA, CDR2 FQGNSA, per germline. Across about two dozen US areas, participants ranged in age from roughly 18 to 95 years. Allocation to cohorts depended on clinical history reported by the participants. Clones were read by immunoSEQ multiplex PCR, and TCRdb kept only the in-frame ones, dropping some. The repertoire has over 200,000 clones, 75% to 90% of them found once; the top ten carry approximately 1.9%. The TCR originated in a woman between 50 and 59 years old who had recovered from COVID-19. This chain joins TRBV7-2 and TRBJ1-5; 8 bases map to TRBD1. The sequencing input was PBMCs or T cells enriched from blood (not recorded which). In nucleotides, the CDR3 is TGTGCCAGCAGCTTAGGGCAGGGGGCCAGCAATCAGCCCCAGCATTTT. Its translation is CASSLGQGASNQPQHF. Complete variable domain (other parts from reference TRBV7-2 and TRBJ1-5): GAGVSQSPSNKVTEKGKDVELRCDPISGHTALYWYRQSLGQGLEFLIYFQGNSAPDKSGLPSDRFSAERTGGSVSTLTIQRTQQEDSAVYLCASSLGQGASNQPQHFGDGTRLSIL.